This passage covers 15 T cell receptor beta chains from one sample sequenced in a study of response to subunit inactivated influenza vaccine. A single record per CDR3 protein comes from TCRdb applying MiXCR to the RT-PCR reads. The sample holds about 620,000 distinct CDR3 sequences, about 11% seen once. This sample was also put to use in a study of T cells expressing NK-cell markers. That study adds: 5'RACE template switching built TCR beta cDNA with unique molecular identifiers.

Sequences were derived from PBMCs from blood, sampled on the day of vaccination. These receptors originate from a man aged 45-65 years who received an inactivated influenza vaccine.

The V call is TRBV7-2, the J call TRBJ1-4; 10 bases are shared with TRBD1. The germline V gene encodes CDR1 SGHTA and CDR2 FQGNSA. V lost 4 bases and J lost 7; bases outside the gene matches: 6. The CDR3 contains 15 residues. The CDR3 DNA follows: TGTGCCAGCAGCTCCCTGGGACAGGGGATTGAAAAACTGTTTTTT. Its protein is CASSSLGQGIEKLFF.

This clonotype was detected only a few times. The chain links TRBV4-2 to TRBJ2-1; D is undetermined. Between the trimmed V and J ends, which lost 1 base and 1 base, there was a span of 8 bases. The length of the CDR3 is 15 residues. Per the germline V gene, CDR1 is LGHNA and CDR2 is YNFKEQ. The CDR3 protein is CASSQGSQSYNEQFF. Written as DNA, the CDR3 is TGTGCCAGCAGCCAAGGTTCTCAGTCCTACAATGAGCAGTTCTTC.

The chain has TRBV20-1 and TRBJ1-5; D call uncertain. V was trimmed by 1 base and J by 0 bases, leaving 7 bases between them. The CDR3 covers 14 residues. Germline V gene sequence: CDR1 DFQATT, CDR2 SNEGSKA (reference sequence). The CDR3, as DNA: TGCAGTGCTAGAGGGTATGATAGCAATCAGCCCCAGCATTTT. Translated, it gives CSARGYDSNQPQHF.

The chain is built from TRBV6-5 and TRBJ1-1; no clear D gene. Germline CDR1 is MNHEY and CDR2 is SVGAGI. This CDR3 has 13 amino acids. Deletions cut 0 bases from V and 11 bases from J, with 13 bases between. In nucleotides, the CDR3 is TGTGCCAGCAGTTACTCCCCGACCAGCCCGGCTTTCTTT. Translating it yields CASSYSPTSPAFF.

This clonotype was counted a few times. The CDR3 protein is CSASIGTRGYF. As DNA, the CDR3 is TGCAGTGCTAGTATCGGCACCCGCGGGTACTTC. The chain joins TRBV20-1 to TRBJ2-7; D unclear. Germline values: CDR1 DFQATT, CDR2 SNEGSKA (reference sequence). The V end was cut by 3 bases, the J end by 12 bases, with 15 bases between. The CDR3 sequence is 11 residues long.

The table lists this clonotype with a few counts. The V and J genes are TRBV3-1 and TRBJ2-5; D uncertain. Germline V gives CDR1 LGHDT, CDR2 YNNKEL (reference sequence). The germline V and J ends were trimmed by 5 bases and 7 bases, with 5 bases remaining between them. This CDR3 comprises 10 residues. CDR3 coding DNA: TGTGCCAGCAGCGACGGGACCCAGTACTTC. Translated: CASSDGTQYF.

This clonotype was detected only a few times. The rearrangement links TRBV25-1 to TRBJ2-5, with 8 bases aligning to TRBD1. V was pared by 6 bases and J by 2 bases, with 5 bases of the junction left unmatched. The V gene's germline CDR1 is MGHDK and CDR2 SYGVNS. CDR3 length equals 14 residues. In DNA form, the CDR3 reads TGTGCCAGCAGGGGCAGGGGGCGGCAAGAGACCCAGTACTTC. Encoded protein: CASRGRGRQETQYF.

CDR3 sequence: CASKLWASGPQFF. CDR3 DNA: TGTGCCAGCAAATTATGGGCTAGCGGGCCACAGTTCTTC. V gene TRBV12-3 or TRBV12-4 combines with J gene TRBJ2-1; 8 nucleotides match TRBD2. After removal of 7 bases from V and 13 bases from J, the junction contained 12 bases not matched to a gene. There are 13 residues in the CDR3.

The V call is TRBV6-1, the J call TRBJ1-5; the match to TRBD1 covers 9 bases. This CDR3 has 13 residues. The germline gives CDR1 MNHNS, CDR2 SASEGT. V lost 4 bases, J lost 11 bases, and 6 bases stayed unmatched. The CDR3 region has the DNA TGTGCCAGCAGTGGGGACAGGGTCTGGGCCCAGCATTTT. Protein sequence: CASSGDRVWAQHF.

This clonotype was counted a few times. V gene TRBV3-1 combines with J gene TRBJ2-5, with 7 positions matching TRBD2. The germline V gene has CDR1 LGHDT and CDR2 YNNKEL (reference sequence). There are 15 residues in the CDR3. Trimming took 3 bases from V and 0 from J; bases not matched to a gene: 4. This CDR3 is CASSQALADQETQYF. CDR3 nucleotide sequence: TGTGCCAGCAGCCAGGCCCTAGCGGACCAAGAGACCCAGTACTTC.

V and J are TRBV27 and TRBJ1-2; 7 bases agree with TRBD1. Trimming at V came to 5 bases and at J to 5 bases, leaving 11 bases not matched to a gene. The CDR3 contains 15 residues. Per germline, CDR1 MNHEY and CDR2 SMNVEV (reference sequence). This CDR3 is CASSPRTGSRYGYTF. CDR3 bases: TGTGCCAGCAGTCCGCGGACAGGTTCTAGGTATGGCTACACCTTC.

The V gene is TRBV25-1, the J gene TRBJ2-3; D call uncertain. The CDR3 loop spans 16 amino acids. CDR1 and CDR2 (germline): MGHDK, SYGVNS. The germline V and J ends were trimmed by 1 base and 1 base, with 12 bases remaining between them. The DNA for the CDR3 is TGTGCCAGCAGTGAATCGTGGAGTGTCCGCACAGATACGCAGTATTTT. Its protein is CASSESWSVRTDTQYF. Full variable domain (missing parts from reference TRBV25-1 and TRBJ2-3): EADIYQTPRYLVIGTGKKITLECSQTMGHDKMYWYQQDPGMELHLIHYSYGVNSTEKGDLSSESTVSRIRTEHFPLTLESARPSHTSQYLCASSESWSVRTDTQYFGPGTRLTVL.

The CDR3 DNA reads TGTGCCAGCTCACCAGGCAACAGAAAATGGGAGACCCAGTACTTC. This translates into CASSPGNRKWETQYF. This chain connects TRBV18 to TRBJ2-5; no reliable D call. Germline V gives CDR1 KGHSH, CDR2 LQKENI. V lost 2 bases and J lost 5, with 15 bases in between. The CDR3 length is 15 residues.

V and J are TRBV11-1 and TRBJ2-1; 8 bases fit TRBD1. The V gene's germline CDR1 is SGHAT and CDR2 FQDESV (reference sequence). The CDR3 extends over 15 amino acids. Germline trimming cut 5 bases from V and 3 bases from J; bases unmatched to any gene: 6. CDR3 loop: CASSPRQGNYNEQFF. DNA of the CDR3: TGTGCCAGCAGCCCACGACAGGGGAACTACAATGAGCAGTTCTTC.

A few counts support this clonotype. The J gene is TRBJ2-1, the V gene TRBV5-1; D gene uncertain. Between the trimmed V and J ends, which lost 3 bases and 8 bases, there was a span of 15 bases. CDR3 length equals 14 residues. Germline CDR1 SGHRS, CDR2 YFSETQ. As DNA, the CDR3 is TGCGCCAGCAGCTCTAGGACGGCTTCGGATGAGCAGTTCTTC. Amino acid sequence: CASSSRTASDEQFF.